The T cell receptor (beta chain) described here comes from a study of T cell responses to AZD1222 COVID-19 vaccine. Study-level results: Spike-spanning, vaccine-associated CD4 TCRs were dominant at 160-218 and 743-854. Among those given AZD1222, only five or six were seropositive at baseline. It should be noted that donors were predominantly white British and more often female, and clonal diversity was possibly underestimated.

The table came from immunoSEQ multiplex PCR; TCRdb's copy has only in-frame clones and leaves some out. The sample gives about 93,000 clones, about nine tenths of which show up once; roughly 2.8% is in the top ten. Regarding this clone: Its antigen remains unknown.

The source was peripheral blood, collected on day 0 of MenACWY control vaccination. The TCR originated in an adult in good health.

The CDR3, as DNA: TGTGCCAGCAGCTCCCAAAGGGGGACAGGGGGGAACCGGAACACTGAAGCTTTCTTT. Translation: CASSSQRGTGGNRNTEAFF. The chain uses TRBV9 and TRBJ1-1; the match to TRBD1 covers 11 bases. CDR3 size: 19 residues. Germline CDR1 reads SGDLS; CDR2 reads YYNGEE. With V trimmed by 4 bases and J by 1 base, 15 bases remained unmatched. Filled out from reference TRBV9 and TRBJ1-1, the complete variable domain reads DSGVTQTPKHLITATGQRVTLRCSPRSGDLSVYWYQQSLDQGLQFLIQYYNGEERAKGNILERFSAQQFPDLHSELNLSSLELGDSALYFCASSSQRGTGGNRNTEAFFGQGTRLTVV.